These T cell receptor beta chains were read from a single sample in a study of CD8 T cells in ankylosing spondylitis. TCRdb passed the 5' RACE reads through MiXCR, listing each CDR3 protein once. The sample lists 30,000 to 45,000 distinct CDR3 sequences, 6% occurring once. Sequenced material: blood, either unsorted or a sorted T cell fraction (not recorded which). These receptors were obtained from a male donor with ankylosing spondylitis or in good health (not recorded which). CDR3s include the opening cysteine and the closing phenylalanine or tryptophan. A row's size may be missing; if present it is once, few, many or a size class.

V: TRBV7-3
size: many
J: TRBJ2-2
CDR3: CASSLTGGIGELFF

V: TRBV4-2
size: many
J: TRBJ2-1
CDR3: CASSQDIAGGLYNEQFF

V: TRBV18
size: many
J: TRBJ1-1
CDR3: CASSPPERNTEAFF

V: TRBV7-9
size: many
J: TRBJ2-5
CDR3: CASSSLGLQETQYF

V: TRBV29-1
size: many
J: TRBJ2-3
CDR3: CSVESPADTQYF

V: TRBV5-1
size: many
J: TRBJ2-2
CDR3: CASSLGGGRVVAGELFF

V: TRBV12-3/TRBV12-4
size: many
J: TRBJ2-1
CDR3: CASGTSGGYNEQFF

V: TRBV12-3/TRBV12-4
size: .
J: TRBJ2-4
CDR3: CASSLTTGYNIQYF

V: TRBV6-5
size: many
J: TRBJ2-3
CDR3: CASSYGTSGDTQYF

V: TRBV10-3
size: many
J: TRBJ2-2
CDR3: CAIGRLAGGNTGELFF

V: TRBV6-1
size: many
J: TRBJ2-1
CDR3: CASSVLSGSSNEQFF

V: TRBV5-6
size: many
J: TRBJ2-1
CDR3: CASSLSGLEQFF

V: TRBV7-2
size: many
J: TRBJ2-1
CDR3: CASSLARGEQFF

V: TRBV30
size: many
J: TRBJ2-1
CDR3: CAWSPSGWTNEQFF

V: TRBV5-1
size: many
J: TRBJ2-1
CDR3: CASSLPGLASNEQFF

V: TRBV27
size: many
J: TRBJ1-5
CDR3: CASSWGQGSNQPQHF

V: TRBV7-9
size: many
J: TRBJ2-5
CDR3: CASSPTLTSREETQYF

V: TRBV28
size: many
J: TRBJ2-5
CDR3: CASSGLGETQYF

V: TRBV5-1
size: many
J: TRBJ2-2
CDR3: CASSPGTAERTGELFF

V: TRBV6-1
size: many
J: TRBJ1-5
CDR3: CASSRAGTYQPQHF

V: TRBV9
size: many
J: TRBJ2-5
CDR3: CASSPTSGIETQYF

V: TRBV5-1
size: many
J: TRBJ2-3
CDR3: CASRGGISTDTQYF

V: TRBV9
size: many
J: TRBJ2-7
CDR3: CASSVLDSPGEQYF

V: TRBV5-1
size: many
J: TRBJ2-1
CDR3: CASSLVFGAEQFF

V: TRBV11-2
size: many
J: TRBJ2-7
CDR3: CASSSRPDRGTYEQYF

V: TRBV28
size: many
J: TRBJ2-5
CDR3: CASSANGLAEETQYF

V: TRBV12-3/TRBV12-4
size: many
J: TRBJ2-7
CDR3: CASSLTSGGKNARFGYEQYF

V: TRBV3-1
size: many
J: TRBJ1-6
CDR3: CASSQDSYNSPLHF

V: TRBV20-1
size: many
J: TRBJ2-5
CDR3: CSARIEGGETQYF

V: TRBV7-8
size: many
J: TRBJ2-5
CDR3: CASSLVTGQQGETQYF

V: TRBV29-1
size: many
J: TRBJ2-2
CDR3: CSVELPNTGELFF

V: TRBV5-1
size: many
J: TRBJ2-3
CDR3: CASSLKSGSSDTQYF

V: TRBV15
size: many
J: TRBJ2-7
CDR3: CATSRRTGPYTYEQYF

V: TRBV5-5
size: many
J: TRBJ1-3
CDR3: CASSPNGNTIYF

V: TRBV6-1
size: medium-sized
J: TRBJ2-7
CDR3: CASSLKVTGREQYF

V: TRBV12-3/TRBV12-4
size: many
J: TRBJ2-2
CDR3: CASSRTGYTGELFF

V: TRBV6-1
size: many
J: TRBJ2-1
CDR3: CASSARTQSSYNEQFF

V: TRBV7-8
size: many
J: TRBJ2-1
CDR3: CASSWGPHPPNEQFF

V: TRBV7-2
size: many
J: TRBJ1-1
CDR3: CASSRQGNTEAFF

V: TRBV12-3/TRBV12-4
size: many
J: TRBJ2-1
CDR3: CASSFRGSYNEQFF

V: TRBV7-9
size: .
J: TRBJ1-1
CDR3: CSSSLGRAMNTEAFF

V: TRBV13
size: many
J: TRBJ2-1
CDR3: CASRKSGSEQFF

V: TRBV20-1
size: many
J: TRBJ2-7
CDR3: CSRLSGPPHYEQYF

V: TRBV6-2/TRBV6-3
size: many
J: TRBJ2-3
CDR3: CASSDPGLAGLDTQYF

V: TRBV5-1
size: many
J: TRBJ1-1
CDR3: CASSATGRTEAFF

V: TRBV24-1
size: many
J: TRBJ2-3
CDR3: CATSDTGSDTDTQYF

V: TRBV29-1
size: many
J: TRBJ2-2
CDR3: CSVERDGNTGELFF

V: TRBV5-1
size: .
J: TRBJ2-1
CDR3: CASSPTTNYNEQFF

V: TRBV20-1
size: many
J: TRBJ2-7
CDR3: CSATILYEQYF

V: TRBV28
size: many
J: TRBJ1-2
CDR3: CASSYRVGVLDYGYTF

V: TRBV6-5
size: many
J: TRBJ2-7
CDR3: CASSYNRVPYEQYF